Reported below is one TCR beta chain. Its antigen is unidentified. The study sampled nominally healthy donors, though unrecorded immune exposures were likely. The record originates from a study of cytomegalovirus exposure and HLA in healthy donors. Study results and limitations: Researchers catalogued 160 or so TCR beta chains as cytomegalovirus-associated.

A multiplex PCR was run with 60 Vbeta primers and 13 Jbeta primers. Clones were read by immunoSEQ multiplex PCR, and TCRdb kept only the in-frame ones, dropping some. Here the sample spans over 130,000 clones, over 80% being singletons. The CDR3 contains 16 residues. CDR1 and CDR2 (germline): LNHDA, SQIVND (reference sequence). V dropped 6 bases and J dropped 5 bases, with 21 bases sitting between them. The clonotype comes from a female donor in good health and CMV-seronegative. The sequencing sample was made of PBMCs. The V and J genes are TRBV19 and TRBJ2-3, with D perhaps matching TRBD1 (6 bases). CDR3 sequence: CASSDTSRGRGDTQYF. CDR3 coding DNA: TGTGCCAGTAGCGATACTTCCAGGGGTCGGGGAGATACGCAGTATTTT.